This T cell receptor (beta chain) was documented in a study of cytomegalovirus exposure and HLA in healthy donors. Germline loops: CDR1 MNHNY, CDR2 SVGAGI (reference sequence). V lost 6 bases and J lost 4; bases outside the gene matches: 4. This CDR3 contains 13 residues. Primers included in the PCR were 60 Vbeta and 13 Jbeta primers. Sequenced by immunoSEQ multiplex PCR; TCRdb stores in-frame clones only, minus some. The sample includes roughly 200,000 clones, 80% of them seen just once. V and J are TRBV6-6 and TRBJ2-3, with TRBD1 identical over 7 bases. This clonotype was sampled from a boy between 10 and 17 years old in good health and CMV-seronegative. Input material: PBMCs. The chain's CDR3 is CASSPTGSDTQYF. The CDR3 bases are TGTGCCAGCAGCCCGACAGGGTCAGATACGCAGTATTTT.